The TCR beta chain under discussion was sequenced for a study of blood T cell repertoires in COVID-19. Study summary: The United States, Italy and Spain provided the acute and convalescent COVID-19 samples.

Sequenced by immunoSEQ multiplex PCR; TCRdb stores in-frame clones only, minus some. In the table there are just over 200,000 clones, around 82% of which are singletons. The CDR3 loop spans 15 amino acids. V dropped 6 bases and J dropped 8; count of bases not matched to a gene: 12. The germline V gene has CDR1 SGHRS and CDR2 YFSETQ. The clonotype comes from an older woman with acute or convalescent COVID-19. This chain uses TRBV5-1 with TRBJ1-4; 8 bases are a match to TRBD1. Sequenced: peripheral blood. CDR3 loop: CASKTRTGREEKLFF. In DNA form, the CDR3 reads TGCGCCAGCAAAACCCGGACAGGGCGAGAAGAAAAACTGTTTTTT.